The clone carrying this T cell receptor beta chain was detected only once. Its target is not known. Runs used v3.0 of the immunoSEQ assay and were done at survey level. The assay was immunoSEQ multiplex PCR, and TCRdb's table has in-frame clones only and misses some. This table holds tens of thousands of clones, about 90% found once. Germline loops: CDR1 SGHVS, CDR2 FNYEAQ. The V and J ends lost 5 bases and 0 bases, in that order; junction bases with no gene match: 10. The CDR3 has 18 amino acids. This specimen belongs to a study of long-term antiretroviral therapy in people with HIV. Regarding the study as a whole: When set beside controls, HIV repertoires had CDR3 length ranges that were narrower. Although diversity increased after ART, it remained lower than in transplant donor controls.

V usage is TRBV7-6 and J usage is TRBJ1-3; 10 bases line up with TRBD1. This TCR was recovered from a woman in her fifties or sixties with HIV. The input for sequencing was unsorted PBMCs, taken 2.6 years after starting antiretroviral therapy. The CDR3: CASSGETGGSGSGNTIYF. The CDR3 DNA reads as TGTGCCAGCAGCGGAGAGACAGGGGGCTCGGGCTCTGGAAACACCATATATTTT.